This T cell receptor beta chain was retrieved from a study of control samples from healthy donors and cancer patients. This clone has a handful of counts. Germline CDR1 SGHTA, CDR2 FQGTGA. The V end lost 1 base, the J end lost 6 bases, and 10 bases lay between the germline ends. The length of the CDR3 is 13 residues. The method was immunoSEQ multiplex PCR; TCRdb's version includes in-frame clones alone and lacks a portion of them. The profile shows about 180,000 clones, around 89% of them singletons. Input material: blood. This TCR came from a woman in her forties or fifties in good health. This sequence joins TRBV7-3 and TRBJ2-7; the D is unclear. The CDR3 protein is CASSLNLGGEQYF. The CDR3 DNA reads TGTGCCAGCAGCTTAAATTTGGGTGGCGAGCAGTACTTC.